Listed here are 9 T cell receptor beta chains from one sample, sequenced in a study of CD8+ T cells in alopecia areata. Reverse transcribed after extraction, RNA yielded cDNA as the sequencing template. Repertoires were generated with immunoSEQ multiplex PCR, while TCRdb's copy carries only in-frame clones and drops some. The sample comprises about 94,000 clones, just over 70% of which are singletons, and approximately 15% rests with the top ten. Treatment specified: oral pan-JAK inhibitor, 5-10 mg twice daily. Sequencing was performed on CD8+ T cells sorted from blood, taken at roughly week 45, from a patient treated with tofacitinib. These receptors originate from a human donor with alopecia areata.

This chain uses TRBV13 with TRBJ1-1; 10 bases agree with TRBD1. V lost 4 bases, J lost 4 bases, and 9 bases stayed unmatched. CDR3 length: 16 amino acids. Germline V gene sequence: CDR1 PRHDT, CDR2 FYEKMQ (reference sequence). In DNA form, the CDR3 reads TGTGCCAGCAGCTCGGGTGGAGGACAGGGGGGCACTGAAGCTTTCTTT. Translation gives CASSSGGGQGGTEAFF.

The V and J genes are TRBV4-3 and TRBJ1-1, with no clear D. The CDR3 is made up of 15 amino acids. Germline CDR1 is LGHNA and CDR2 is YSLEER. V was shortened by 0 bases and J by 5 bases, with 13 bases between the two germline ends. In DNA, the CDR3 is TGCGCCAGCAGCCAAGAAACAGACGGAACGACTGAAGCTTTCTTT. Translating gives CASSQETDGTTEAFF.

This chain links TRBV7-9 with TRBJ2-3, with TRBD2 matching 10 bases. Germline V gene lookup returns CDR1 SEHNR and CDR2 FQNEAQ (reference sequence). This CDR3 comprises 15 residues. The V gene end was trimmed by 7 bases and the J gene end by 3 bases; junction bases not matched to a gene: 7. The CDR3 protein is CASNLLAGATDTQYF. The DNA of the CDR3 is TGTGCCAGCAACCTCCTAGCGGGGGCAACAGATACGCAGTATTTT.

The chain is built from TRBV4-1 and TRBJ2-7; D could derive from TRBD1 or TRBD2 (5 bases each). The CDR3 is 16 amino acids. Germline-derived CDR1 and CDR2 are MGHRA and YSYEKL. V lost 3 bases and J lost 3, with 18 bases in between. This CDR3 is CASSHDRDEYIYEQYF. The DNA for the CDR3 is TGCGCCAGCAGCCACGACCGGGACGAATATATCTACGAGCAGTACTTC.

The chain combines TRBV13 with TRBJ1-6; D remains unclear. CDR1 PRHDT and CDR2 FYEKMQ come from the germline V gene (reference sequence). The V end lost 5 bases, the J end lost 8 bases, and 7 bases lay between the germline ends. The CDR3 contains 12 residues. Written as DNA, the CDR3 is TGTGCCAGCAGCGCGTGGGATTCACCCCTCCACTTT. Translating it yields CASSAWDSPLHF.

The chain links TRBV29-1 to TRBJ2-3; D perhaps matches TRBD2 (7 bases). Looked up from germline, CDR1 is SQVTM and CDR2 is ANQGSEA. The CDR3 consists of 15 residues. Trimming removed 4 bases at V and 2 bases at J, with 16 bases between. The CDR3 DNA sequence: TGCAGCGTTGTGGGGGGGGCGGGGCTCACAGATACGCAGTATTTT. Residues: CSVVGGAGLTDTQYF.

This clone occurred a few times. V usage is TRBV19 and J usage is TRBJ1-1, with 7 bases identical to TRBD1. The CDR3 totals 13 residues. Per germline, CDR1 LNHDA and CDR2 SQIVND (reference sequence). Trimming took 8 bases from V and 7 from J; bases not matched to a gene: 10. CDR3 coding DNA: TGTGCCAGTCGTAGTACCCGGGACAGTGAAGCTTTCTTT. Translation: CASRSTRDSEAFF.

The gene calls are TRBV27 and TRBJ2-1, with D unclear. The CDR3 totals 11 residues. Germline V gene sequence: CDR1 MNHEY, CDR2 SMNVEV (reference sequence). V dropped 3 bases and J dropped 10 bases, with 7 bases sitting between them. The CDR3 region is CASSFGSEQFF. The DNA of the CDR3 is TGTGCCAGCAGTTTCGGAAGCGAGCAGTTCTTC.

This chain joins TRBV7-2 and TRBJ1-2, with D uncertain. Germline V gives CDR1 SGHTA, CDR2 FQGNSA. This CDR3 comprises 14 residues. Trimming removed 5 bases from V and 2 bases from J, with 12 bases in between. This CDR3 reads CASSLIDGNYGYTF. In DNA form, the CDR3 reads TGTGCCAGCAGCCTGATAGACGGGAACTATGGCTACACCTTC.